The 13 T cell receptor beta chains below were found in one sample sequenced in a study of blood T cell repertoires in COVID-19. Repertoires were generated with immunoSEQ multiplex PCR, while TCRdb's copy carries only in-frame clones and drops some. This table has roughly 200,000 clones, approximately 81% appearing once. Material for sequencing was peripheral blood. The receptors originated from a woman older than 75 with acute or convalescent COVID-19.

The V and J genes are TRBV15 and TRBJ1-1; TRBD1 aligns across 7 bases. Losses at the gene ends were 4 bases for V and 1 base for J; bases not matched to a gene: 0. Germline lookup yields CDR1 LNHNV and CDR2 YYDKDF (reference sequence). CDR3 length: 13 amino acids. The CDR3 loop is CATSKGANTEAFF. The CDR3 nucleotides read TGTGCCACCAGCAAGGGGGCGAACACTGAAGCTTTCTTT.

The CDR3 bases are TGTGCCAGCAGCCCGCGCGAGCAAGAGACCCAGTACTTC. Translation gives CASSPREQETQYF. V gene TRBV7-8 combines with J gene TRBJ2-5, with unresolved D. CDR3 length: 13 amino acids. Germline loops: CDR1 SGHVS, CDR2 FQNEAQ. Trimming removed 5 bases from V and 2 bases from J, with 9 bases in between.

The chain carries TRBV12-5 and TRBJ1-2, with D tentatively TRBD1 (5 bases). The germline gives CDR1 LGHNT, CDR2 FRNRAP. The CDR3 runs 15 residues. Trimming stripped 0 bases from V and 6 bases from J, with 14 bases between. The CDR3 loop is CASGLVRGSSHGYTF. CDR3 sequence (DNA): TGTGCTAGTGGTTTGGTAAGGGGCAGCAGTCATGGCTACACCTTC.

The V gene is TRBV4-2, the J gene TRBJ2-1; 7 bases align to TRBD2. Germline CDR1 is LGHNA and CDR2 is YNFKEQ. J was trimmed by 4 bases and V by 0 bases; bases with no gene match: 9. The CDR3 runs 17 residues. CDR3 loop: CASSQDRAGVGYNEQFF. The CDR3 nucleotides read TGTGCCAGCAGCCAAGATAGGGCGGGAGTAGGTTACAATGAGCAGTTCTTC.

The chain combines TRBV7-9 with TRBJ2-7, with D perhaps matching TRBD2 (5 bases). Trimming stripped 5 bases from V and 5 bases from J, with 10 bases between. Germline V lookup: CDR1 SEHNR, CDR2 FQNEAQ (reference sequence). The CDR3 is 12 residues long. The CDR3 coding sequence is TGTGCCAGCAGCCCCTGGGGAGACGAGCAGTACTTC. It translates to CASSPWGDEQYF.

V usage is TRBV19 and J usage is TRBJ1-3; no clear D. In germline, CDR1 is LNHDA, CDR2 SQIVND (reference sequence). CDR3 length: 15 residues. The V gene lost 6 bases and the J gene lost 0 bases, with 12 bases spanning the gap. CDR3 nucleotides: TGTGCCAGTAGAATTCGCCGGGGCTCTGGAAACACCATATATTTT. Translating gives CASRIRRGSGNTIYF.

This clone was seen more than once but under ten times. V and J are TRBV10-1 and TRBJ2-7; D is perhaps TRBD2 (6 bases). CDR3 size: 15 residues. Looked up from germline, CDR1 is WNHNN and CDR2 is SYGVQD (reference sequence). Trimming removed 2 bases from V and 6 bases from J, with 17 bases in between. CDR3 region: CASSERALEGGEQYF. The CDR3 nucleotides read TGCGCCAGCAGTGAGAGGGCACTAGAGGGAGGCGAGCAGTACTTC.

The gene calls are TRBV11-3 and TRBJ2-2; 10 nucleotides line up with TRBD1. Germline V gene sequence: CDR1 SGHNT, CDR2 YENEEA. V lost 6 bases to trimming and J lost 7 bases; unmatched junction nucleotides: 8. CDR3 size: 15 residues. CDR3 in amino acids: CASSPGQGNSGELFF. Written as DNA, the CDR3 is TGTGCCAGCAGTCCGGGACAGGGGAATAGCGGGGAGCTGTTTTTT.

The CDR3 DNA reads as TGTGCCAGCAACCAAAACAGGGGTCGTGGCTACACCTTC. This codes for CASNQNRGRGYTF. V usage is TRBV6-6 and J usage is TRBJ1-2; 7 bases line up with TRBD1. The V and J ends lost 7 bases and 7 bases, in that order; junction bases with no gene match: 9. CDR1 is MNHNY, CDR2 SVGAGI, per germline (reference sequence). This CDR3 region has 13 residues.

The rearrangement joins TRBV6-1 to TRBJ1-1; D is ambiguous. CDR3 length: 16 amino acids. Germline CDR1 MNHNS, CDR2 SASEGT. The ends were cut back, 1 base at V and 4 bases at J, with 16 bases in the middle. CDR3 sequence (DNA): TGTGCCAGCAGTGAAGTAATAGCGTCGACGGGCACTGAAGCTTTCTTT. It encodes CASSEVIASTGTEAFF.

The rearrangement uses TRBV7-8 and TRBJ1-3; no reliable D call. CDR3 length: 15 residues. Trimming cost V 5 bases and J 0 bases, with 11 bases left between them. Germline loops: CDR1 SGHVS, CDR2 FQNEAQ. The CDR3 bases are TGTGCCAGCAGCGTAGGAGGGTACTCTGGAAACACCATATATTTT. Translating gives CASSVGGYSGNTIYF.

The CDR3 loop reads CASSLGQGGNSPLHF. In nucleotides, the CDR3 is TGTGCCAGCAGCCTGGGACAGGGGGGTAATTCACCCCTCCACTTT. The chain carries TRBV3-1 (or the pseudogene TRBV3-2) and TRBJ1-6; 11 positions match TRBD1. The CDR3 extends over 15 amino acids. CDR1 LGHDT and CDR2 YNNKEL come from the germline V gene (reference sequence). Trimming at V came to 4 bases and at J to 6 bases, leaving 2 bases not matched to a gene.

The chain couples TRBV30 to TRBJ1-5; no clear D gene. The V end lost 1 base, the J end lost 0 bases, and 7 bases lay between the germline ends. The CDR3 is made up of 14 amino acids. Germline-derived CDR1 and CDR2 are GTSNPN and SVGIG (reference sequence). As DNA, the CDR3 is TGTGCCTGGAGTGGGAGAAATAGCAATCAGCCCCAGCATTTT. This sequence encodes CAWSGRNSNQPQHF.